This T cell receptor (beta chain) is from a study of naive and memory T cell subsets. The study, taken as a whole, reports: This RNA-based method may be sensitive to activation-related transcript changes.

A UMI-containing oligonucleotide was joined by 3' ligation to the TCR cDNA template. RNA was extracted from approximately 2.4 ml of whole blood of healthy adults. This clonotype was detected ten times or more. Its antigen is not identified. Amplification of ligated cDNA took four PCR rounds with SP2 and nested alpha and beta constant primers. Each CDR3 protein is one row after TCRdb ran MiXCR on the UMI-ligation and nested PCR reads. This sample has about 26,000 distinct CDR3 sequences, with roughly 5.2% found just once. Sequenced: blood. The source is an adult in good health.

In DNA form, the CDR3 reads TGTGCCAGCAGCCATCCCGAGGGATCGGGCAGGTGGAGACCTACCGGGGAGCTGTTTTTT. Its translation: CASSHPEGSGRWRPTGELFF. The chain combines TRBV5-5 with TRBJ2-2, with a weak D call TRBD2 (5 bases). CDR1 SGHKS and CDR2 YYEKEE come from the germline V gene (reference sequence). Trimming cost V 4 bases and J 5 bases, with 30 bases left between them. The length of the CDR3 is 20 residues.